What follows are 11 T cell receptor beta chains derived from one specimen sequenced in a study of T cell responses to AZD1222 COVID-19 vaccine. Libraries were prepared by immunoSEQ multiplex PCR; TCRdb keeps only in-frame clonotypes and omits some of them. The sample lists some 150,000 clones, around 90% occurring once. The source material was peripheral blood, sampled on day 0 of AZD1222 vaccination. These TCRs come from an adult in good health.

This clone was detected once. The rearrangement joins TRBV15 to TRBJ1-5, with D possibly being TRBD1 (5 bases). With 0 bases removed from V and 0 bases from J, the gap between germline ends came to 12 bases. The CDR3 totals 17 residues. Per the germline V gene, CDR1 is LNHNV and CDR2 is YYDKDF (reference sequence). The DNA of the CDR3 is TGTGCCACCAGCAGAGATCCCCGGGGACGTAGCAATCAGCCCCAGCATTTT. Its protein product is CATSRDPRGRSNQPQHF.

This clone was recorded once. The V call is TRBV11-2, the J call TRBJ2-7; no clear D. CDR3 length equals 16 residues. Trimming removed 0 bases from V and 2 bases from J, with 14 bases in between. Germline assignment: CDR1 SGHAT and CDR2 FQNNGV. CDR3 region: CASSLEFRAMAYEQYF. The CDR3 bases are TGTGCCAGCAGCTTAGAGTTTAGGGCCATGGCCTACGAGCAGTACTTC. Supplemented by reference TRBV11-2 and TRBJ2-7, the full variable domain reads EAGVAQSPRYKIIEKRQSVAFWCNPISGHATLYWYQQILGQGPKLLIQFQNNGVVDDSQLPKDRFSAERLKGVDSTLKIQPAKLEDSAVYLCASSLEFRAMAYEQYFGPGTRLTVT.

CDR3 sequence reads: CASRQGMSQETQYF. The CDR3 region has the DNA TGTGCCAGCAGGCAGGGGATGAGCCAAGAGACCCAGTACTTC. The gene calls are TRBV5-4 and TRBJ2-5; perhaps TRBD1 as D (6 bases). V was cut by 5 bases and J by 1 base, with 12 bases left in between. The CDR3 runs 14 residues. Germline V gives CDR1 SGHNT, CDR2 YYREEE (reference sequence). Looking up the rest from reference TRBV5-4 and TRBJ2-5 gives the full variable domain: ETGVTQSPTHLIKTRGQQVTLRCSSQSGHNTVSWYQQALGQGPQFIFQYYREEENGRGNFPPRFSGLQFPNYSSELNVNALELDDSALYLCASRQGMSQETQYFGPGTRLLVL.

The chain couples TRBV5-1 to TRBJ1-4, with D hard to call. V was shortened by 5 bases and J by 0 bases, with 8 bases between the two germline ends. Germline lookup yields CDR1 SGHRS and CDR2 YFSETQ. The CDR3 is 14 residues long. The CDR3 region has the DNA TGCGCCAGCAGACCCCAGGCAACTAATGAAAAACTGTTTTTT. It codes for CASRPQATNEKLFF.

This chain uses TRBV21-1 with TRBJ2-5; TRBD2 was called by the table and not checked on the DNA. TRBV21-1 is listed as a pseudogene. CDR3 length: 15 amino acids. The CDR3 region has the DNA TGTGCCAGCAGCAAACCCCCCTGCGGAAAAGAGACCCAGTACTTC. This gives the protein CASSKPPCGKETQYF.

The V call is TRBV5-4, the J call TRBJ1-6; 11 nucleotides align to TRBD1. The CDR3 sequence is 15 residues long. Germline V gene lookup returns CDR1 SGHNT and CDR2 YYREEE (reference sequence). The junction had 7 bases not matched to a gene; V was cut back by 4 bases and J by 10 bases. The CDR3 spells CASSRGTGGGSPLHF. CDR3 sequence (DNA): TGTGCCAGCAGCCGAGGGACAGGGGGGGGATCACCCCTCCACTTT. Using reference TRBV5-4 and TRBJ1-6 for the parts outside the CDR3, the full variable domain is ETGVTQSPTHLIKTRGQQVTLRCSSQSGHNTVSWYQQALGQGPQFIFQYYREEENGRGNFPPRFSGLQFPNYSSELNVNALELDDSALYLCASSRGTGGGSPLHFGNGTRLTVT.

CDR3 sequence reads: CASSPTIAGGPSEQFF. CDR3 DNA: TGTGCCAGCAGCCCTACTATAGCGGGAGGGCCGAGTGAGCAGTTCTTC. The chain uses TRBV6-2 or TRBV6-3 and TRBJ2-1; 11 bases fit TRBD2. The CDR3 is made up of 16 amino acids. V lost 6 bases and J lost 9; bases outside the gene matches: 13. Germline CDR1 reads MNHEY; CDR2 reads SVGEGT.

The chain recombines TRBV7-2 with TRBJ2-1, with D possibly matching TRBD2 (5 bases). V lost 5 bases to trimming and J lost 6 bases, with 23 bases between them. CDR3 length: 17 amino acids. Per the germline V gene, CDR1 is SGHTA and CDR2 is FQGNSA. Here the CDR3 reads CASSPQAAIRRRNEQFF. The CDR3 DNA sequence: TGTGCCAGCAGCCCTCAAGCGGCGATTCGGCGTCGCAATGAGCAGTTCTTC.

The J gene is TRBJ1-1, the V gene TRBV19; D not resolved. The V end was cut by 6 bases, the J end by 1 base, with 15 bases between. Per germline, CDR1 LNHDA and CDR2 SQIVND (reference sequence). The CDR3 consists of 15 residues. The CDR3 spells CASRPMDARNTEAFF. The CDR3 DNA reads TGTGCCAGTAGACCCATGGACGCGCGGAACACTGAAGCTTTCTTT.

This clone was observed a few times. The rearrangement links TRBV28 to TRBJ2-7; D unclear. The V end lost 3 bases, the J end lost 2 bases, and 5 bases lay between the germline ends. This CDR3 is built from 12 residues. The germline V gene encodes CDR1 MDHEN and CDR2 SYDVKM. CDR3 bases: TGTGCCAGCAGTTTGCGAGCCTACGAGCAGTACTTC. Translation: CASSLRAYEQYF.

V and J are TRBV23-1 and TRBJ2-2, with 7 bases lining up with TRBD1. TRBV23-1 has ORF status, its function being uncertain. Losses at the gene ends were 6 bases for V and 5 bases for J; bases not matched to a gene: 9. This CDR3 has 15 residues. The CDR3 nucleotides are TGCGCCAGCAGACAAATGGGACAGATAACCGGGGAGCTGTTTTTT. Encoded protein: CASRQMGQITGELFF.